Below, 10 T cell receptor beta chains from the same sample are listed, as sequenced in a study of neurological immune-mediated disorders. In TCRdb, the 5' RACE reads were re-called with MiXCR into one record per CDR3 protein. The table has fewer than 55,000 distinct CDR3 sequences, about 12% seen once; the top ten hold roughly 10%. Indicated time point: longitudinal time-point 3. The sample consisted of PBMCs. The receptors come from a male donor with HTLV-1-associated myelopathy (HAM/TSP).

This clonotype was detected many times. The chain couples TRBV28 to TRBJ2-1, with TRBD1 as a possible D gene (6 bases). This CDR3 has 15 amino acids. Per the germline V gene, CDR1 is MDHEN and CDR2 is SYDVKM. V was clipped by 6 bases and J by 5 bases, with 17 bases between them. CDR3 sequence reads: CASSPNRGINNEQFF. The CDR3 DNA reads TGTGCCAGCAGCCCCAATAGGGGGATTAACAATGAGCAGTTCTTC.

This clonotype was seen a few times. V usage is TRBV20-1 and J usage is TRBJ1-5; D might be TRBD1 (6 bases). The CDR3 is 15 residues long. Germline V gives CDR1 DFQATT, CDR2 SNEGSKA (reference sequence). Trimming left V 6 bases short and J 0 bases short, with 15 bases between. The CDR3 DNA sequence: TGCAGTGCCGCTCGACAGGATTATAGCAATCAGCCCCAGCATTTT. Protein: CSAARQDYSNQPQHF.

This clonotype has at least ten counts. V usage is TRBV5-1 and J usage is TRBJ2-2; no clear D gene. The germline V gene has CDR1 SGHRS and CDR2 YFSETQ. V was pared by 2 bases and J by 6 bases, with 8 bases between. The CDR3 spans 13 residues. This CDR3 reads CASSFRWAGELFF. The CDR3 nucleotides are TGCGCCAGCAGCTTCCGGTGGGCCGGGGAGCTGTTTTTT. The full variable domain, with the rest looked up from reference TRBV5-1 and TRBJ2-2, is KAGVTQTPRYLIKTRGQQVTLSCSPISGHRSVSWYQQTPGQGLQFLFEYFSETQRNKGNFPGRFSGRQFSNSRSEMNVSTLELGDSALYLCASSFRWAGELFFGEGSRLTVL.

This clonotype appeared many times. This chain joins TRBV5-1 and TRBJ1-3; possible D gene TRBD1, 6 bases. Germline-derived CDR1 and CDR2 are SGHRS and YFSETQ. Trimming took 4 bases from V and 0 from J, leaving 14 bases between them. CDR3 length: 16 residues. The CDR3 nucleotides read TGCGCCAGCAGCGATGGACAGACGAGCTCTGGAAACACCATATATTTT. Translated: CASSDGQTSSGNTIYF.

This clonotype was detected many times. The chain recombines TRBV7-9 with TRBJ2-1; D unresolved. CDR3 length equals 13 residues. The germline V and J ends were trimmed by 5 bases and 9 bases, with 14 bases remaining between them. Germline CDR1 is SEHNR and CDR2 is FQNEAQ (reference sequence). The CDR3 sequence is CASSLTQASEQFF. The CDR3 DNA is TGTGCCAGCAGCCTTACCCAGGCGAGTGAGCAGTTCTTC.

This clonotype showed up many times. This chain connects TRBV5-1 to TRBJ2-7; D is unclear. The CDR3 has 15 amino acids. Trimming removed 4 bases from V and 3 bases from J, with 17 bases in between. Germline V lookup: CDR1 SGHRS, CDR2 YFSETQ. Here the CDR3 reads CASSQYSTPFYEQYF. CDR3 sequence (DNA): TGCGCCAGCAGCCAGTACTCGACACCTTTCTACGAGCAGTACTTC.

This clonotype was counted ten times or more. The chain joins TRBV5-1 to TRBJ2-1; either TRBD1 or TRBD2 may fit D (5 bases each). The CDR3 consists of 13 residues. Germline V gene data show CDR1 as SGHRS and CDR2 as YFSETQ. The ends were cut back, 0 bases at V and 8 bases at J, with 9 bases in the middle. CDR3 residues: CASSLEGPYEQFF. CDR3 nucleotides: TGCGCCAGCAGCTTGGAGGGACCATATGAGCAGTTCTTC.

This clonotype was found many times. The rearrangement uses TRBV6-5 and TRBJ2-5; a weak D match, TRBD2 (7 bases). Trimming took 1 base from V and 4 from J, leaving 10 bases between them. The CDR3 has 14 amino acids. Germline CDR1 reads MNHEY; CDR2 reads SVGAGI. The CDR3 loop is CASSYLGGRETQYF. Here the CDR3 DNA reads TGTGCCAGCAGTTACTTGGGGGGGCGAGAGACCCAGTACTTC.

This clonotype was seen many times. V usage is TRBV20-1 and J usage is TRBJ2-5, with 8 bases lining up with TRBD2. Trimming took 1 base from V and 6 from J; bases not matched to a gene: 13. Germline assignment: CDR1 DFQATT and CDR2 SNEGSKA (reference sequence). CDR3 length: 16 amino acids. The CDR3 reads CSARGGSGGPTQTQYF. Written as DNA, the CDR3 is TGCAGTGCTAGAGGGGGGTCGGGGGGGCCTACGCAGACCCAGTACTTC.

This clonotype was recorded many times. V is TRBV7-2 and J is TRBJ1-1, with D possibly TRBD1 on 5 matching bases. The germline CDR1 and CDR2 sequences are SGHTA and FQGNSA. This CDR3 has 13 residues. Trimming left V 7 bases short and J 4 bases short, with 13 bases between. Written as DNA, the CDR3 is TGTGCCAGCACCCGAGGGGTTCTCACTGAAGCTTTCTTT. This sequence encodes CASTRGVLTEAFF. Variable domain in full (rest from reference TRBV7-2 and TRBJ1-1): GAGVSQSPSNKVTEKGKDVELRCDPISGHTALYWYRQSLGQGLEFLIYFQGNSAPDKSGLPSDRFSAERTGGSVSTLTIQRTQQEDSAVYLCASTRGVLTEAFFGQGTRLTVV.